This T cell receptor beta chain appears in the sequencing data of a study of beta chain features in type 1 diabetes. Findings and limits, study-wide: There was a moderate but significant shortening of TCRB CDR3s in all four CD4+ subsets of Type 1 diabetes patients. A potential PCR bias toward shorter templates would be equal in patient and control samples. An over-representation of cells with high TCR expression could result from cDNA sequencing.

A sort by CD45RO/CCR7/CD25/CD127/CD95/CD27 yielded CD4+ naive, central memory, regulatory and stem cell-like memory cells. Sequenced material consisted of expressed TCRB transcripts (all of the isolated RNA was reverse transcribed). TCRdb keeps only in-frame clones here, not all; method: immunoSEQ multiplex PCR. Of around 320,000 clones in the sample, 12% to 15% were seen once. Ten or more counts support this clone. Antigen: not known. The CDR3 loop spans 13 amino acids. Germline CDR1 is SGDLS and CDR2 is YYNGEE. The sequenced sample consisted of central memory CD4+ T cells from blood. The J gene is TRBJ2-2, the V gene TRBV9, with 7 bases that match TRBD1. The origin of this receptor is a man aged 25 to 40 in good health. CDR3 amino acids: CASRTGNTGELFF. DNA of the CDR3: TGTGCTAGCCGGACAGGGAACACCGGGGAGCTGTTTTTT. The whole variable domain, remainder taken from reference TRBV9 and TRBJ2-2, is DSGVTQTPKHLITATGQRVTLRCSPRSGDLSVYWYQQSLDQGLQFLIQYYNGEERAKGNILERFSAQQFPDLHSELNLSSLELGDSALYFCASRTGNTGELFFGEGSRLTVL.